This T cell receptor beta chain is drawn from a study of T cells in Graves' hyperthyroidism and ophthalmopathy. It was considered stable Graves' hyperthyroidism when ophthalmopathy did not progress within 18 months. This clonotype has ten or more counts. Its target is not known. TCR beta CDR3 region amplification was performed from RNA transcripts. HTBI primers were the set used in a first-round RT-PCR of the TCR CDR3. TCRdb itself ran the multiplex PCR reads through MiXCR, one entry per CDR3 protein. The profile shows 350,000 or so distinct CDR3 sequences, 21% of them singletons. General observations from the study: Stable hyperthyroidism was told apart from ophthalmopathy by a model built on 13 V-J features. Ophthalmopathy onset followed model prediction by a median around 6.9 months. Within blood appeared most thyroid clonotypes that had expanded above 0.001.

Germline CDR1 reads KGHSH; CDR2 reads LQKENI. This CDR3 is 12 amino acids long. Trimming shortened V by 4 bases and J by 4 bases, and 7 bases separated the two germline ends. The sequencing input was blood. The rearrangement links TRBV18 to TRBJ2-5; D gene unclear. This clonotype was obtained from a woman in her fifties or sixties with Graves' hyperthyroidism. The CDR3 protein is CASSRVRETQYF. CDR3 DNA: TGTGCCAGCTCACGAGTACGAGAGACCCAGTACTTC.